What follows are 27 T cell receptor beta chains derived from one specimen sequenced in a study of cytomegalovirus exposure and HLA in healthy donors (dated by TCRdb to the late 2010s). Library preparation used the immunoSEQ multiplex PCR assay. A mixture of 60 forward primers for TCR Vbeta segments and 13 reverse primers for TCR Jbeta segments was used in the multiplex PCR. What TCRdb holds here is the immuneACCESS table cut down to in-frame rearrangements. Part of the clones is not present; checked against another copy, under half of the missing clones reflect an unresolved V gene, and the others are unexplained. The sample data list around 90,000 clones, and just under 80% of these were observed just once. 3% to 4% of the sample belongs to the ten largest clones. The sample consisted of PBMCs. The origin of the receptors is a woman aged 40 to 49 in good health and CMV-seronegative.

The gene calls are TRBV6-5 and TRBJ2-1; D gene ambiguous. The germline V gene has CDR1 MNHEY and CDR2 SVGAGI. The CDR3 is 15 amino acids. Between the trimmed V and J ends, which lost 2 bases and 6 bases, there was a span of 14 bases. The DNA for the CDR3 is TGTGCCAGCAGTTACCGGTCAAATCCCCCCAATGAGCAGTTCTTC. The encoded protein is CASSYRSNPPNEQFF.

The chain recombines TRBV5-1 with TRBJ2-3, with 12 bases fitting TRBD2. With V trimmed by 2 bases and J by 2 bases, 12 bases remained unmatched. The germline gives CDR1 SGHRS, CDR2 YFSETQ. The CDR3 covers 19 residues. CDR3 sequence reads: CASSFRARLAGDLTDTQYF. CDR3 bases: TGCGCCAGCAGCTTCCGGGCCAGACTAGCGGGAGACCTCACAGATACGCAGTATTTT.

This clone was counted a single time. The rearrangement uses TRBV28 and TRBJ1-5; perhaps TRBD1 as D (5 bases). Trimming shortened V by 3 bases and J by 4 bases, and 13 bases separated the two germline ends. CDR1 is MDHEN and CDR2 is SYDVKM in the germline V gene. The CDR3 loop spans 15 amino acids. CDR3 sequence: CASSFWGVGNQPQHF. CDR3 nucleotides: TGTGCCAGCAGTTTTTGGGGGGTTGGAAATCAGCCCCAGCATTTT.

This clone was seen just once. The V call is TRBV6-5, the J call TRBJ2-3, with TRBD2 matching over 9 bases. Unmatched junction bases numbered 4, after V lost 5 bases and J lost 1 base. The CDR3 extends over 15 amino acids. Germline assignment: CDR1 MNHEY and CDR2 SVGAGI. CDR3 bases: TGTGCCAGCAGTGCGACTAGCGGAGGCACAGATACGCAGTATTTT. As protein: CASSATSGGTDTQYF.

This chain links TRBV6-4 with TRBJ2-1; 11 positions match TRBD2. J gave up 7 bases and V 3 bases, and 5 bases lay outside the gene matches. CDR1 is MRHNA, CDR2 SNTAGT, per germline. This CDR3 is 15 amino acids long. The CDR3 DNA sequence: TGTGCCAGCAGTGAGGGACTAGCGGTTACTAATGAGCAGTTCTTC. Its protein product is CASSEGLAVTNEQFF.

The chain joins TRBV11-2 to TRBJ1-1; no firm D call. Germline CDR1 SGHAT, CDR2 FQNNGV. V lost 1 base and J 1 base, leaving 13 bases between the germline ends. The CDR3 runs 16 residues. CDR3 DNA: TGTGCCAGCAGCTTAGGTGGAGGGTCCACGAACACTGAAGCTTTCTTT. It is translated as CASSLGGGSTNTEAFF.

The rearrangement links TRBV19 to TRBJ2-7, with 9 bases matching TRBD1. Germline trimming cut 6 bases from V and 5 bases from J; bases unmatched to any gene: 5. CDR1 is LNHDA, CDR2 SQIVND, per germline (reference sequence). This CDR3 comprises 13 residues. Here the CDR3 DNA reads TGTGCCAGTAGGCCGGGACAGGGAGACGAGCAGTACTTC. Its translation is CASRPGQGDEQYF.

J is TRBJ1-2 and V is TRBV5-4; the match to TRBD1 covers 7 bases. The CDR3 has 16 residues. The germline gives CDR1 SGHNT, CDR2 YYREEE (reference sequence). After removal of 4 bases from V and 3 bases from J, the junction contained 12 bases not matched to a gene. CDR3 sequence: CASSTSLRDSYYGYTF. The DNA for the CDR3 is TGTGCCAGCAGCACCTCCCTCCGGGACAGCTACTATGGCTACACCTTC.

The chain employs TRBV27 and TRBJ2-7, with no clear D. The CDR3 spans 13 residues. Germline CDR1 is MNHEY and CDR2 is SMNVEV (reference sequence). Deletions cut 1 base from V and 0 bases from J, with 4 bases between. Here the CDR3 DNA reads TGTGCCAGCAGTTTATATCGCTCCTACGAGCAGTACTTC. Encoded protein: CASSLYRSYEQYF.

This chain uses TRBV5-1 with TRBJ2-7; TRBD1 might be the D (6 bases). Trimming removed 0 bases at V and 0 bases at J, with 16 bases between. Germline V gene sequence: CDR1 SGHRS, CDR2 YFSETQ. The CDR3 runs to 17 residues. CDR3 bases: TGCGCCAGCAGCTTGGCCATCTCGGACAGTAGCTCCTACGAGCAGTACTTC. Protein product: CASSLAISDSSSYEQYF. The whole variable domain, filled in from reference TRBV5-1 and TRBJ2-7, reads KAGVTQTPRYLIKTRGQQVTLSCSPISGHRSVSWYQQTPGQGLQFLFEYFSETQRNKGNFPGRFSGRQFSNSRSEMNVSTLELGDSALYLCASSLAISDSSSYEQYFGPGTRLTVT.

The V call is TRBV28, the J call TRBJ1-5; D perhaps matches TRBD1 (6 bases). Germline V gene lookup returns CDR1 MDHEN and CDR2 SYDVKM. The CDR3 length is 14 residues. V lost 5 bases to trimming and J lost 8 bases, with 16 bases between them. The CDR3 DNA sequence: TGTGCCAGCAGTCCCCCGGGACGACAGGAGCCCCAGCATTTT. Residues: CASSPPGRQEPQHF. Drawing the rest from reference TRBV28 and TRBJ1-5, the complete variable domain is DVKVTQSSRYLVKRTGEKVFLECVQDMDHENMFWYRQDPGLGLRLIYFSYDVKMKEKGDIPEGYSVSREKKERFSLILESASTNQTSMYLCASSPPGRQEPQHFGDGTRLSIL.

The V gene is TRBV28, the J gene TRBJ2-5; TRBD2 agrees at 7 bases. CDR1 and CDR2 from the germline V gene are MDHEN and SYDVKM. The CDR3 runs 15 residues. The V and J ends lost 5 bases and 7 bases, in that order; junction bases with no gene match: 13. The CDR3 reads CASSPPSGNGGTQYF. CDR3 sequence (DNA): TGTGCCAGCAGTCCCCCGAGCGGGAACGGGGGGACCCAGTACTTC.

This chain joins TRBV4-2 and TRBJ2-1; D may be TRBD2 (6 bases). The germline V gene encodes CDR1 LGHNA and CDR2 YNFKEQ. The CDR3 runs to 15 residues. Trimming took off 4 bases at V and 12 bases at J, with 22 bases between the two ends. CDR3 region: CASSLAGRRAGGQFF. The CDR3 DNA reads TGTGCCAGCAGCCTCGCCGGACGCCGGGCCGGGGGGCAGTTCTTC.

The rearrangement uses TRBV27 and TRBJ2-1; D call uncertain. The CDR3 spans 15 residues. The germline gives CDR1 MNHEY, CDR2 SMNVEV (reference sequence). With 0 bases removed from V and 4 bases from J, the gap between germline ends came to 10 bases. The CDR3 here is CASSLSASSYNEQFF. CDR3 nucleotide sequence: TGTGCCAGCAGTTTATCGGCTAGTAGTTACAATGAGCAGTTCTTC.

This clone was observed a handful of times. The chain uses TRBV5-1 and TRBJ1-3, with 7 bases that match TRBD1. The CDR3 runs 15 residues. The germline CDR1 and CDR2 sequences are SGHRS and YFSETQ. J lost 0 bases, V lost 3 bases, and 3 bases had no gene match. CDR3 DNA sequence: TGCGCCAGCAGCTACAGGGGATTCTCTGGAAACACCATATATTTT. Its protein is CASSYRGFSGNTIYF.

The rearrangement uses TRBV9 and TRBJ2-1; D possibly corresponds to TRBD2 (6 bases). Germline CDR1 and CDR2: SGDLS and YYNGEE. This CDR3 spans 15 amino acids. With 0 bases removed from V and 4 bases from J, the gap between germline ends came to 11 bases. Written as DNA, the CDR3 is TGTGCCAGCAGCGTAGCGGCTAGCGCGTACAATGAGCAGTTCTTC. Protein product: CASSVAASAYNEQFF.

The chain joins TRBV11-2 to TRBJ1-2, with a tentative D call TRBD1 (6 bases). The germline V and J ends were trimmed by 5 bases and 6 bases, with 16 bases remaining between them. Germline-derived CDR1 and CDR2 are SGHAT and FQNNGV. This CDR3 has 14 residues. CDR3 DNA sequence: TGTGCCAGCAGCGAGTCCGGGACAACGGATGGCTACACCTTC. Its translation: CASSESGTTDGYTF.

This clone was counted between two and nine times. The genes are TRBV19 and TRBJ2-5, with TRBD2 identical over 11 bases. The CDR3 has 15 amino acids. Trimming cost V 9 bases and J 3 bases; bases outside gene matches: 9. The germline V gene encodes CDR1 LNHDA and CDR2 SQIVND (reference sequence). The chain's CDR3 is CARAGTSGFKETQYF. The CDR3, as DNA: TGTGCCAGGGCCGGGACTAGCGGCTTTAAAGAGACCCAGTACTTC.

The chain recombines TRBV28 with TRBJ2-7; TRBD2 aligns across 10 bases. V was pared by 5 bases and J by 5 bases, with 6 bases of the junction left unmatched. Germline V gene sequence: CDR1 MDHEN, CDR2 SYDVKM. The CDR3 is made up of 14 amino acids. The CDR3 reads CASSGPGLANEQYF. The CDR3 DNA reads TGTGCCAGCAGTGGACCGGGACTAGCGAACGAGCAGTACTTC.

V usage is TRBV10-3 and J usage is TRBJ2-7; 8 bases fit TRBD1. CDR1 and CDR2 from the germline V gene are ENHRY and SYGVKD. V lost 3 bases to trimming and J lost 2 bases; unmatched junction nucleotides: 6. This CDR3 is built from 15 residues. In DNA, the CDR3 is TGTGCCATCAGTGACCAGGGGGCCCCAACCTACGAGCAGTACTTC. Encoded protein: CAISDQGAPTYEQYF.

For this clone: Relative to the germline gene, one junction end is altered; a read error may explain this. The J gene is TRBJ1-1, the V gene TRBV7-9, with 7 nucleotides matching TRBD1. The germline CDR1 and CDR2 sequences are SEHNR and FQNEAQ (reference sequence). CDR3 length equals 17 residues. For the CDR3, the DNA is TGTTCCAGCAGCTCGTCGGACAGGTTAGATGAACGGACTGAAGCTTTCTTT. Residues: CSSSSSDRLDERTEAFF.

The rearrangement joins TRBV7-3 to TRBJ2-5; D unclear. The CDR3 is made up of 13 amino acids. The V end was cut by 0 bases, the J end by 5 bases, with 7 bases between. Germline V lookup: CDR1 SGHTA, CDR2 FQGTGA. Written as DNA, the CDR3 is TGTGCCAGCAGCTTAACCCTTCGGGAGACCCAGTACTTC. As protein: CASSLTLRETQYF.

This clone was seen only a few times. The gene calls are TRBV6-1 and TRBJ1-5; weak D call: TRBD1 (5 bases). The germline gives CDR1 MNHNS, CDR2 SASEGT. The CDR3 sequence is 14 residues long. CDR3 protein: CAIRQGNSNQPQHF. The CDR3 DNA reads as TGTGCTATACGTCAGGGAAATAGCAATCAGCCCCAGCATTTT.

DNA for the CDR3: TGCGCCAGCAGCTTGGAGGGGAAGTACGAGCAGTACTTC. This encodes CASSLEGKYEQYF. This sequence joins TRBV5-1 and TRBJ2-7; TRBD1 might be the D (5 bases). The CDR3 extends over 13 amino acids. The germline V gene has CDR1 SGHRS and CDR2 YFSETQ. The germline V and J ends were trimmed by 0 bases and 4 bases, with 8 bases remaining between them.

The DNA for the CDR3 is TGTGCCAGCACCGATAGCGGATCTAGCACAGATACGCAGTATTTT. Its translation is CASTDSGSSTDTQYF. This rearrangement joins TRBV27 to TRBJ2-3; D perhaps matches TRBD2 (6 bases). Germline assignment: CDR1 MNHEY and CDR2 SMNVEV (reference sequence). This CDR3 is built from 15 residues. V was clipped by 7 bases and J by 0 bases, with 14 bases between them.

The chain recombines TRBV10-3 with TRBJ2-3, with 10 nucleotides matching TRBD2. Germline loops: CDR1 ENHRY, CDR2 SYGVKD. CDR3 length: 15 amino acids. The V segment lost 3 bases and the J segment 2 bases; nucleotides outside the gene matches: 2. The CDR3 nucleotides read TGTGCCATCAGTGATAGCGGGAGGCACACAGATACGCAGTATTTT. Its translation is CAISDSGRHTDTQYF.

J is TRBJ2-3 and V is TRBV13, with a weak D call TRBD2 (7 bases). V was shortened by 5 bases and J by 0 bases, with 21 bases between the two germline ends. CDR1 and CDR2 from the germline V gene are PRHDT and FYEKMQ (reference sequence). There are 18 residues in the CDR3. CDR3 residues: CASSPREGGGRSTDTQYF. The CDR3 bases are TGTGCCAGCAGCCCCAGGGAGGGGGGCGGGAGAAGCACAGATACGCAGTATTTT.